This TCR beta chain emerged from a study of cytomegalovirus exposure and HLA in healthy donors (dated by TCRdb to about 2017). As for the study more broadly: According to a later analysis, one platform produced both the 120 validation repertoires and the 700 or so repertoires of the first cohort. Besides the first cohort of approximately 710 subjects, a separate validation cohort made up of 95 to 150 different subjects was used. The study combined high-throughput TCR immunosequencing, statistical association of individual TCRs with disease status, and machine learning to predict cytomegalovirus infection status. The study aimed to test whether signatures of past pathogen exposure could be identified by cataloging public T cell receptors.

The donors belonged to the validation cohort of under 150 subjects, which was separate from the roughly 680-subject first cohort. Germline trimming amounts to 4 bases on V and 4 bases on J, with 4 as the count of junction bases outside the gene matches. Its CDR3 holds 14 amino acids, cysteine through phenylalanine. The read is trimmed to its CDR3 DNA, 42 bases read in frame from base 1. The germline V gene yields SNHLY for CDR1 and FYNNEI for CDR2. Libraries came from the immunoSEQ multiplex PCR assay. The source study handled its data this way. To diagnose cytomegalovirus status from the catalog of TCR beta chain sequences, a statistical classification framework was built. TCRdb provides this immuneACCESS table in a form limited to in-frame rearrangements. Some clones are lacking; in checked studies, under half of them reflect an unresolved V gene, and why the rest are absent is not known. That table supplies the V and J calls and clone size; D and trimming were determined from the DNA. Present in this sample are 150,000 or so clones, just under 90% of which were seen just once. Under 8% of the sample belongs to the ten largest clones.

Paper-wide results and their limitations: Across donors, most TCR sequences were observed very rarely, whereas some public TCRs were present in many individuals. Three of the identified cytomegalovirus-associated TCR beta chains were confirmed in vitro to be specific for cytomegalovirus antigens. It was suggested by the authors that the approach could potentially be generalized to other disease states and immunological phenotypes. In the study, approximately 150 TCR beta chains were listed as associated with cytomegalovirus. A later analysis found that TCRs clustered in the first cohort also tended to co-occur in the approximately 120 validation repertoires, with 94% of cluster scores above 0. Cytomegalovirus status was reported to be diagnosed by the classifier with high specificity and sensitivity in both the original and validation cohorts. A later analysis had no HLA typing for the validation cohort, so co-occurrence there was scored across all 130 or so repertoires.

This clone came up once. Its antigen remains undetermined. There are no base qualities to consult, and no much larger clone falls within one base. This receptor chain uses TRBV2 and TRBJ2-7; 10 central bases correspond to TRBD1. The sequence was collected from a woman in her 30s in good health and CMV-seropositive. What was sequenced was PBMCs. The nucleotide sequence is TGTGCCAGCAGTGCCCAGGGACAGGGGTACGAGCAGTACTTC. It is translated as CASSAQGQGYEQYF.